This TCR beta chain was retrieved from a study of shared clonotypes between healthy human individuals. The length of the CDR3 is 12 residues. The V gene lost 8 bases and the J gene lost 5 bases, with 12 bases spanning the gap. CDR1 and CDR2 (germline): MNHNY, SVGAGI (reference sequence). Study observations and caveats: Only blood was sampled, and tissue TCR repertoires likely differ from blood ones. When naive CD4 clonotypes were compared across several donors, 5% to 5.5% were shared.

Notes on this clone: The target antigen is unknown.

Sequencing was performed with immunoSEQ multiplex PCR; in TCRdb, only in-frame clones are kept and a portion is missing. The repertoire includes fewer than 3 million clones, 80% to 95% of them detected once, and around 0.35% sits in the top ten. The chain has TRBV6-6 and TRBJ1-1; D is unclear. This TCR was recovered from a man between 18 and 29 years old in good health. Some clones in this sample may be carry-over from other donors' samples. The sequenced sample was naive CD4+ T cells from PBMCs. Specified subset: CD45RA+ positively selected. The CDR3 sequence: CASGPGGTEAFF. The CDR3 DNA is TGTGCCAGCGGCCCCGGAGGTACTGAAGCTTTCTTT.